This T cell receptor (beta chain) derives from a study of patients and donors after allogeneic stem cell transplantation. V shed 2 bases and J shed 10 bases, with 12 bases lying between them. This CDR3 is built from 13 residues. Germline loops: CDR1 LGHNA, CDR2 YSLEER. TCRdb ran MiXCR on the RT-PCR reads and lists one entry per CDR3 protein. The sample consists of 6,800 or so distinct CDR3 sequences, roughly 13% of them appearing once. In its sample, this clonotype was seen many times. Specimen: blood, either unsorted or a sorted T cell fraction (not recorded which). This chain uses TRBV4-3 with TRBJ2-1; no clear D gene. This TCR was recovered from a human donor who was either an allogeneic HSCT recipient or a stem cell or donor lymphocyte infusion donor (not recorded which). It is not recorded whose cells these are; they may come from a transplant donor. CDR3 sequence: CASSQWISNEQFF. CDR3 nucleotide sequence: TGCGCCAGCAGCCAATGGATCTCCAACGAGCAGTTCTTC.